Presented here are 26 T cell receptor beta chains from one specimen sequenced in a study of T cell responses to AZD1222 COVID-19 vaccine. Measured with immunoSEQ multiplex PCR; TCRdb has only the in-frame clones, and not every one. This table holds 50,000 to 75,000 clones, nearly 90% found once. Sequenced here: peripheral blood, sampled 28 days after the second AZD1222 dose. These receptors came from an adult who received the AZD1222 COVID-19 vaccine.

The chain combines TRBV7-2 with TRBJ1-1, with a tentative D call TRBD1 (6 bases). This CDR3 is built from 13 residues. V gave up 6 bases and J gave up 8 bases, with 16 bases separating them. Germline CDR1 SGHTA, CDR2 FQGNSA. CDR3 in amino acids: CASSKARGPEAFF. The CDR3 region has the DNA TGTGCCAGCAGTAAAGCCAGGGGACCCGAAGCTTTCTTT.

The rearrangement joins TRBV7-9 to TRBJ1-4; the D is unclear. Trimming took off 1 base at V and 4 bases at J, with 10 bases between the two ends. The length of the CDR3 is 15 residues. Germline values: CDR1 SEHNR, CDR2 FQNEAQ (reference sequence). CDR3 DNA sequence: TGTGCCAGCAGCTTAGGTTCCGGGAATAATGAAAAACTGTTTTTT. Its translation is CASSLGSGNNEKLFF.

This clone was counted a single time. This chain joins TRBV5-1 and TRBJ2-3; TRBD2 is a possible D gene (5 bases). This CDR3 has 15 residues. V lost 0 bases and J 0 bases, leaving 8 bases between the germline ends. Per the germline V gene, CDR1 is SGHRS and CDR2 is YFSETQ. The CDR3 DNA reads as TGCGCCAGCAGCTTGGTCGCGGGCAGCACAGATACGCAGTATTTT. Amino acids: CASSLVAGSTDTQYF.

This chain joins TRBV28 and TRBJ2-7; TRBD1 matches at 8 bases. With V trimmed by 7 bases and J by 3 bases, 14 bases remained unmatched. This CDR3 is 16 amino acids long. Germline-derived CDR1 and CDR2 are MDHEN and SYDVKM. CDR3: CASTIHQGAGNYEQYF. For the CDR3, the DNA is TGTGCCAGCACCATACACCAGGGGGCGGGAAACTACGAGCAGTACTTC.

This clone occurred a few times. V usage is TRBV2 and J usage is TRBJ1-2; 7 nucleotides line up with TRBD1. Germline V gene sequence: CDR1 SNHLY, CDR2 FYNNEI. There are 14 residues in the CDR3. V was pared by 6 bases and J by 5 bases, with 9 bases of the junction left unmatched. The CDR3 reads CASRRDSQGYGYTF. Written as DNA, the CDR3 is TGTGCCAGCAGAAGGGACAGTCAAGGGTATGGCTACACCTTC.

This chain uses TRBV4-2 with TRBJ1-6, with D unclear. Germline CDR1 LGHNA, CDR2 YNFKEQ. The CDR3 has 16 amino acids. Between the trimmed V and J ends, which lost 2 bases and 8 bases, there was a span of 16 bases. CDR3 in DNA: TGTGCCAGCAGCCAACGACAAATCCCGAGGGATTCACCCCTCCACTTT. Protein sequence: CASSQRQIPRDSPLHF.

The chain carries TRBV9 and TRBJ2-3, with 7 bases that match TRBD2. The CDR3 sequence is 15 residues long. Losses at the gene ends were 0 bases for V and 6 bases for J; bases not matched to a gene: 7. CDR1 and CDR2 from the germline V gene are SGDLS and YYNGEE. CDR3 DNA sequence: TGTGCCAGCAGCGTAGTCGGGACTACCTTGGATACGCAGTATTTT. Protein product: CASSVVGTTLDTQYF.

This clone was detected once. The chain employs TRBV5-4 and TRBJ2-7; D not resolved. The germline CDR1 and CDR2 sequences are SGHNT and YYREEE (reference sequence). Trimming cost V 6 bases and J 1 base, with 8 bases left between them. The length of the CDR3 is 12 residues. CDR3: CASTATSYEQYF. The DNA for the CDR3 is TGTGCCAGCACCGCGACTTCCTACGAGCAGTACTTC.

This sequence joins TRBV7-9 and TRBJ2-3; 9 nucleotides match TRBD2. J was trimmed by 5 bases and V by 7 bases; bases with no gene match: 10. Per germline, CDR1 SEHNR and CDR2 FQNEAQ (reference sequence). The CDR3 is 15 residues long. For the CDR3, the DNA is TGTGCCAGCATCTTGGCGGGAGGGCCGGTAGATACGCAGTATTTT. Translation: CASILAGGPVDTQYF.

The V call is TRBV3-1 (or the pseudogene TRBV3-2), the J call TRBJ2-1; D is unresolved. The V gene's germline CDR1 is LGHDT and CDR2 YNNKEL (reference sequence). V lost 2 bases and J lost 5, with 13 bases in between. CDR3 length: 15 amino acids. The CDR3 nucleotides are TGTGCCAGCAGCCAAATCCTAGGCCCTAACAATGAGCAGTTCTTC. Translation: CASSQILGPNNEQFF.

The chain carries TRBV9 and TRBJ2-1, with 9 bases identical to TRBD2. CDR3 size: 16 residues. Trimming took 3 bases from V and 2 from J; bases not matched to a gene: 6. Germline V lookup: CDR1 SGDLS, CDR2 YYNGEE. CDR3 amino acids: CASSARTSATYNEQFF. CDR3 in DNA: TGTGCCAGCAGCGCCCGGACTAGCGCGACCTACAATGAGCAGTTCTTC.

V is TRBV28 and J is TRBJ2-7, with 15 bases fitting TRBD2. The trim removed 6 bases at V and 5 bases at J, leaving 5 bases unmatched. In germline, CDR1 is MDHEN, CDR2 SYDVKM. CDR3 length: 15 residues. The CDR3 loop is CASSIGTSGRNEQYF. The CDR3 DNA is TGTGCCAGCAGCATAGGGACTAGCGGGAGGAACGAGCAGTACTTC.

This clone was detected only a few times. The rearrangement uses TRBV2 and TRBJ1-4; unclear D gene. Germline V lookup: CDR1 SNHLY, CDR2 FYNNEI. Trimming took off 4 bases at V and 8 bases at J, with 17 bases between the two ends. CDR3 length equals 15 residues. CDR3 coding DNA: TGTGCCAGCAGTGCACGGGATAAACAGAAAGAAAAACTGTTTTTT. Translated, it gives CASSARDKQKEKLFF.

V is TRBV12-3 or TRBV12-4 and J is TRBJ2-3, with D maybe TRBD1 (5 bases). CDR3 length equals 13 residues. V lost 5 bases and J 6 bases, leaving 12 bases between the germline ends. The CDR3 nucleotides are TGTGCCAGCAGTCGCCAAGGGGCGGATACGCAGTATTTT. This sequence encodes CASSRQGADTQYF.

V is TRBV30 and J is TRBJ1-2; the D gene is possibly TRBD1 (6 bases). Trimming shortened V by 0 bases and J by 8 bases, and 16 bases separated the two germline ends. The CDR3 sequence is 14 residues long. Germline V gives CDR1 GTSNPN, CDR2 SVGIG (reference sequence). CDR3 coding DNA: TGTGCCTGGAGTGTATCTCGGGGGGCGGGCGGCTACACCTTC. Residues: CAWSVSRGAGGYTF. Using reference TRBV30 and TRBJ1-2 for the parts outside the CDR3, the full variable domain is SQTIHQWPATLVQPVGSPLSLECTVEGTSNPNLYWYRQAAGRGLQLLFYSVGIGQISSEVPQNLSASRPQDRQFILSSKKLLLSDSGFYLCAWSVSRGAGGYTFGSGTRLTVV.

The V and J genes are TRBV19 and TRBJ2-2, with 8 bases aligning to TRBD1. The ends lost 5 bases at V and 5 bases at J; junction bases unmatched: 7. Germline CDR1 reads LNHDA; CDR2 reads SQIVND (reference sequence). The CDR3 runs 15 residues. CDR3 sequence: CASSPTGARTGELFF. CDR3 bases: TGTGCCAGTAGTCCGACAGGGGCCAGGACCGGGGAGCTGTTTTTT. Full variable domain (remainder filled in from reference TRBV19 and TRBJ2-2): DGGITQSPKYLFRKEGQNVTLSCEQNLNHDAMYWYRQDPGQGLRLIYYSQIVNDFQKGDIAEGYSVSREKKESFPLTVTSAQKNPTAFYLCASSPTGARTGELFFGEGSRLTVL.

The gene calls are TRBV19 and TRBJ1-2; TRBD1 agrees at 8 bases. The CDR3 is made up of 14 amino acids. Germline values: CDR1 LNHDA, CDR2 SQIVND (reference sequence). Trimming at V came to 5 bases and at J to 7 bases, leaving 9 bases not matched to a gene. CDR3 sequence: CASSATGAYGGYTF. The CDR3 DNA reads TGTGCCAGTAGTGCGACAGGGGCCTATGGTGGCTACACCTTC.

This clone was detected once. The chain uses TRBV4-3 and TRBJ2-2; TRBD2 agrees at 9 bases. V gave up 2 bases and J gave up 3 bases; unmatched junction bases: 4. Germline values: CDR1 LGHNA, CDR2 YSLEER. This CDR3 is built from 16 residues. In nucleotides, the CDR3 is TGCGCCAGCAGCCAACGGACTAGCGAATACACCGGGGAGCTGTTTTTT. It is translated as CASSQRTSEYTGELFF.

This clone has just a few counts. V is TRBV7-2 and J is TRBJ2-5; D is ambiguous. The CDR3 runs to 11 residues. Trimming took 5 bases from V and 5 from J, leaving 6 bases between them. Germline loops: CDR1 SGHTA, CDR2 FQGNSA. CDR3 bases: TGTGCCAGCAGCAGCGCGGAGACCCAGTACTTC. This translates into CASSSAETQYF.

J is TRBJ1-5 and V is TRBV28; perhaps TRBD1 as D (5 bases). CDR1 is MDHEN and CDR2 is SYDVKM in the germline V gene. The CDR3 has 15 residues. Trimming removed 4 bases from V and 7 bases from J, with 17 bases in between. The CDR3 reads CASSSPTAGEQPQHF. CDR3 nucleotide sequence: TGTGCCAGCAGTTCGCCGACAGCCGGGGAACAGCCCCAGCATTTT.

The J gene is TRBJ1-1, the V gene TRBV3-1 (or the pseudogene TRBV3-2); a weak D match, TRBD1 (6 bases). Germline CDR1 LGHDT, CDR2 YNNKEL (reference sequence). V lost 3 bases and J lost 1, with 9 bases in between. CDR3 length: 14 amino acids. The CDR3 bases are TGTGCCAGCAGCCAGAAACAGGGGAACACTGAAGCTTTCTTT. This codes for CASSQKQGNTEAFF.

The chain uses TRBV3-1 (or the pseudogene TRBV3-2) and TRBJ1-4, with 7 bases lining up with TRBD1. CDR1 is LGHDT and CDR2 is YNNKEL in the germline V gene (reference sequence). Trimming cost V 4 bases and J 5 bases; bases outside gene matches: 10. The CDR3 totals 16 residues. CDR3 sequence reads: CASSLLRTGTNEKLFF. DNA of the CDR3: TGTGCCAGCAGCCTGTTACGGACAGGCACAAATGAAAAACTGTTTTTT.

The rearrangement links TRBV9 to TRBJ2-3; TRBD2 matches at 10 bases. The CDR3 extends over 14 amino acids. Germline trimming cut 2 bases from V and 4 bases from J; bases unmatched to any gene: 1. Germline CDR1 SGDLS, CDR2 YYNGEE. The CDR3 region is CASSVLAGADTQYF. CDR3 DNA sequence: TGTGCCAGCAGCGTTCTAGCGGGGGCAGATACGCAGTATTTT.

CDR3 coding DNA: TGTGCCAGCAGTCCGTTTGGGGGGCTCTACGAGCAGTACTTC. Its translation is CASSPFGGLYEQYF. The chain uses TRBV6-5 and TRBJ2-7; D may match TRBD1 or TRBD2 (6 bases each). The CDR3 runs to 14 residues. CDR1 and CDR2 (germline): MNHEY, SVGAGI. Trimming cost V 5 bases and J 3 bases, with 14 bases left between them.

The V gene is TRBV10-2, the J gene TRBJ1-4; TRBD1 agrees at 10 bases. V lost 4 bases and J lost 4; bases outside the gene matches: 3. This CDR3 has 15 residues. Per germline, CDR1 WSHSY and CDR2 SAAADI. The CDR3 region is CASSATGGRNEKLFF. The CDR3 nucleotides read TGCGCCAGCAGTGCGACAGGGGGCCGTAATGAAAAACTGTTTTTT.

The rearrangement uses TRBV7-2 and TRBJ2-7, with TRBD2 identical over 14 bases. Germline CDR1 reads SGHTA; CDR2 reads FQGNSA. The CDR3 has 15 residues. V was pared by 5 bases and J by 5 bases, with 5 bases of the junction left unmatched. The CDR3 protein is CASSRTSGGFDEQYF. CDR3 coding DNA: TGTGCCAGCAGCCGGACTAGCGGGGGGTTTGACGAGCAGTACTTC.